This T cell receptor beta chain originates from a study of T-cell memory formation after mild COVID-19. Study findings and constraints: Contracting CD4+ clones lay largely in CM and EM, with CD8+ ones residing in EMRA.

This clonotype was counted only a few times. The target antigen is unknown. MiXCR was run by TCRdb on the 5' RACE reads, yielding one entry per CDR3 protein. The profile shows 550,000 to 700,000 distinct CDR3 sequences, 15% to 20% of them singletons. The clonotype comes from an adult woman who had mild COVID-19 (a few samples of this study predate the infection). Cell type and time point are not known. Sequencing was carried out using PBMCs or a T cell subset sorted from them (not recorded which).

The CDR3 sequence: CATQAREGTQYF. CDR3 coding DNA: TGTGCCACCCAGGCCCGGGAGGGGACCCAGTACTTC. The V gene is TRBV6-4, the J gene TRBJ2-5; 8 nucleotides match TRBD2. Trimming removed 10 bases from V and 7 bases from J; junction bases left unmatched: 8. The germline V gene has CDR1 MRHNA and CDR2 SNTAGT. The CDR3 is made up of 12 amino acids.